Below, 29 T cell receptor beta chains from the same sample are listed, as sequenced in a study of cytomegalovirus exposure and HLA in healthy donors (dated by TCRdb to about 2017). Preparation of the library involved the immunoSEQ multiplex PCR assay. For the multiplex PCR, a mixture combining 60 forward primers for TCR Vbeta segments and 13 reverse primers for TCR Jbeta segments was used. TCRdb limited this immuneACCESS table to in-frame rearrangements with V and J called. A share of clones is missing; checked studies link under half to unresolved V genes, and the rest is unexplained. The table held for this sample gives 20,000 to 25,000 clones. Of the sample, around a fifth falls within the top ten clones. Specimen: PBMCs. All receptors derive from a man in his sixties in good health and CMV-seropositive.

The chain is built from TRBV15 and TRBJ2-7, with D perhaps matching TRBD2 (5 bases). Looked up from germline, CDR1 is LNHNV and CDR2 is YYDKDF (reference sequence). The CDR3 runs to 15 residues. V was clipped by 6 bases and J by 2 bases, with 17 bases between them. CDR3: CATRIGLTTTYEQYF. CDR3 bases: TGTGCCACCAGGATCGGACTTACTACTACCTACGAGCAGTACTTC.

The genes are TRBV7-6 and TRBJ1-1; D remains unclear. This CDR3 is 15 amino acids long. CDR1 is SGHVS, CDR2 FNYEAQ, per germline. The V gene lost 1 base and the J gene lost 1 base, with 10 bases spanning the gap. This chain's CDR3 is CASSLVATQNTEAFF. The CDR3 DNA reads TGTGCCAGCAGCTTAGTAGCAACTCAGAACACTGAAGCTTTCTTT.

The chain joins TRBV5-1 to TRBJ2-1, with D maybe TRBD1 (5 bases). Trimming shortened V by 2 bases and J by 9 bases, and 9 bases separated the two germline ends. Germline V gene lookup returns CDR1 SGHRS and CDR2 YFSETQ. This CDR3 spans 12 amino acids. CDR3 sequence (DNA): TGCGCCAGCAGCTTTAGCAGGGCTGAGCAGTTCTTC. This gives the protein CASSFSRAEQFF.

V and J are TRBV29-1 and TRBJ1-5; TRBD1 agrees at 8 bases. CDR3 size: 13 residues. The V gene's germline CDR1 is SQVTM and CDR2 ANQGSEA. V trimming: 6 bases; J trimming: 1 base; junction bases outside the gene matches: 2. This CDR3 reads CSVQGGSNQPQHF. In DNA form, the CDR3 reads TGCAGCGTACAGGGGGGAAGCAATCAGCCCCAGCATTTT.

The CDR3 DNA sequence: TGTGCCAGCAGCGCCTGGGGCGGGAGTGGCGAGCAGTACTTC. It encodes CASSAWGGSGEQYF. The chain carries TRBV2 and TRBJ2-7, with 7 bases identical to TRBD2. Germline trimming cut 6 bases from V and 6 bases from J; bases unmatched to any gene: 11. The CDR3 runs to 14 residues. Germline CDR1 reads SNHLY; CDR2 reads FYNNEI. The whole variable domain, filled in from reference TRBV2 and TRBJ2-7, reads EPEVTQTPSHQVTQMGQEVILRCVPISNHLYFYWYRQILGQKVEFLVSFYNNEISEKSEIFDDQFSVERPDGSNFTLKIRSTKLEDSAMYFCASSAWGGSGEQYFGPGTRLTVT.

With regard to this clone: At one boundary the junction diverges from the germline segment, which might be a read error. The chain recombines TRBV11-2 with TRBJ2-1; the match to TRBD2 covers 7 bases. This CDR3 comprises 19 residues. Germline CDR1 SGHAT, CDR2 FQNNGV. The CDR3 sequence: CASRFGSSTAGFSDNEQFF. As DNA, the CDR3 is TGTGCCAGCAGATTTGGCTCATCTACAGCGGGGTTCTCCGACAATGAGCAGTTCTTC.

The chain couples TRBV4-1 to TRBJ2-2; 7 bases map to TRBD1. In germline, CDR1 is MGHRA, CDR2 YSYEKL. CDR3 length: 15 amino acids. Germline trimming cut 4 bases from V and 3 bases from J; bases unmatched to any gene: 5. The CDR3 DNA reads as TGCGCCAGCAGCCTAAGGGGGCATGACACCGGGGAGCTGTTTTTT. Amino acid sequence: CASSLRGHDTGELFF.

The CDR3 reads CASSPTDRVNTEAFF. The DNA for the CDR3 is TGTGCCAGCAGTCCAACCGACAGGGTAAACACTGAAGCTTTCTTT. This chain links TRBV28 with TRBJ1-1; the match to TRBD1 covers 7 bases. The CDR3 is 15 amino acids. From germline, CDR1 is MDHEN and CDR2 SYDVKM. V was pared by 5 bases and J by 2 bases, with 8 bases of the junction left unmatched. Full variable domain (missing parts from reference TRBV28 and TRBJ1-1): DVKVTQSSRYLVKRTGEKVFLECVQDMDHENMFWYRQDPGLGLRLIYFSYDVKMKEKGDIPEGYSVSREKKERFSLILESASTNQTSMYLCASSPTDRVNTEAFFGQGTRLTVV.

Here the CDR3 DNA reads TGCGCCAGCAGCTTGGCCGGGTACACTGAAGCTTTCTTT. Translated: CASSLAGYTEAFF. The V and J genes are TRBV5-1 and TRBJ1-1; D remains unclear. The CDR3 contains 13 residues. Between the trimmed V and J ends, which lost 0 bases and 3 bases, there was a span of 6 bases. The V gene's germline CDR1 is SGHRS and CDR2 YFSETQ.

Measured by frequency, this clone is medium-sized. The genes are TRBV6-1 and TRBJ1-4; no firm D call. Germline CDR1 and CDR2: MNHNS and SASEGT. This CDR3 is 12 amino acids long. V was clipped by 6 bases and J by 4 bases, with 6 bases between them. CDR3 amino acids: CASRAVNEKLFF. CDR3 DNA sequence: TGTGCCAGCAGAGCCGTTAATGAAAAACTGTTTTTT.

This chain joins TRBV18 and TRBJ2-3, with D possibly being TRBD2 (6 bases). Per the germline V gene, CDR1 is KGHSH and CDR2 is LQKENI. V was cut by 6 bases and J by 0 bases, with 16 bases left in between. This CDR3 comprises 16 residues. In nucleotides, the CDR3 is TGTGCCAGCTCCCCGCGGGGCAGGGTAAGCACAGATACGCAGTATTTT. It specifies CASSPRGRVSTDTQYF.

The chain has TRBV5-1 and TRBJ1-2, with 10 bases identical to TRBD1. CDR1 and CDR2 (germline): SGHRS, YFSETQ. Trimming took 3 bases from V and 3 from J; bases not matched to a gene: 5. The CDR3 covers 15 residues. The CDR3 bases are TGCGCCAGCAGCTCCGAGACAGGGGGCCACTATGGCTACACCTTC. Its protein is CASSSETGGHYGYTF. The whole variable domain, remainder taken from reference TRBV5-1 and TRBJ1-2, is KAGVTQTPRYLIKTRGQQVTLSCSPISGHRSVSWYQQTPGQGLQFLFEYFSETQRNKGNFPGRFSGRQFSNSRSEMNVSTLELGDSALYLCASSSETGGHYGYTFGSGTRLTVV.

This chain links TRBV5-4 with TRBJ2-3; the D is unclear. The CDR3 extends over 13 amino acids. Germline-derived CDR1 and CDR2 are SGHNT and YYREEE (reference sequence). Trimming stripped 0 bases from V and 5 bases from J, with 7 bases between. CDR3 in DNA: TGTGCCAGCAGCTTGGAGACAAAAGATACGCAGTATTTT. This encodes CASSLETKDTQYF.

The V gene is TRBV25-1, the J gene TRBJ2-5; 11 nucleotides align to TRBD1. The CDR3 is 15 amino acids. Trimming cost V 7 bases and J 2 bases; bases outside gene matches: 6. CDR1 is MGHDK, CDR2 SYGVNS, per germline. In DNA, the CDR3 is TGTGCCAGCACCACTGGACAGGGGGCTCAAGAGACCCAGTACTTC. It specifies CASTTGQGAQETQYF.

The chain joins TRBV7-9 to TRBJ1-1; tentative D call: TRBD1 (6 bases). V gave up 7 bases and J gave up 0 bases, with 12 bases separating them. Germline assignment: CDR1 SEHNR and CDR2 FQNEAQ (reference sequence). The CDR3 loop spans 14 amino acids. This CDR3 is CASTGGHLNTEAFF. CDR3 DNA sequence: TGTGCCAGCACCGGGGGGCATTTGAACACTGAAGCTTTCTTT. Full variable domain (missing parts from reference TRBV7-9 and TRBJ1-1): DTGVSQNPRHKITKRGQNVTFRCDPISEHNRLYWYRQTLGQGPEFLTYFQNEAQLEKSRLLSDRFSAERPKGSFSTLEIQRTEQGDSAMYLCASTGGHLNTEAFFGQGTRLTVV.

This sequence joins TRBV5-4 and TRBJ1-1; D not certain. Germline loops: CDR1 SGHNT, CDR2 YYREEE (reference sequence). The CDR3 is 13 amino acids. V shed 0 bases and J shed 6 bases, with 9 bases lying between them. CDR3 nucleotide sequence: TGTGCCAGCAGCTTGGGCCATAAGCCTGAAGCTTTCTTT. This translates into CASSLGHKPEAFF.

This chain joins TRBV20-1 and TRBJ2-7; perhaps TRBD2 as D (5 bases). Germline loops: CDR1 DFQATT, CDR2 SNEGSKA (reference sequence). Trimming cost V 6 bases and J 0 bases, with 6 bases left between them. This CDR3 is built from 11 residues. As DNA, the CDR3 is TGCAGTGCGGACTTCTCCTACGAGCAGTACTTC. Translating gives CSADFSYEQYF.

DNA for the CDR3: TGCGCCAGCAGCTCAGGACTAGCGGGAGGCTGGTACCAAGAGACCCAGTACTTC. Its protein product is CASSSGLAGGWYQETQYF. The chain has TRBV5-1 and TRBJ2-5, with 14 positions matching TRBD2. Germline V gives CDR1 SGHRS, CDR2 YFSETQ. The CDR3 totals 18 residues. Unmatched junction bases numbered 7, after V lost 3 bases and J lost 0 bases.

The chain is built from TRBV10-2 and TRBJ1-1; 11 bases match TRBD1. The CDR3 has 13 amino acids. The V gene's germline CDR1 is WSHSY and CDR2 SAAADI. The V gene end was trimmed by 6 bases and the J gene end by 5 bases; junction bases not matched to a gene: 2. CDR3 coding DNA: TGCGCCAGCAGAGGACAGGGGGCAACTGAAGCTTTCTTT. Its protein is CASRGQGATEAFF.

The rearrangement joins TRBV7-9 to TRBJ2-3; 12 nucleotides agree with TRBD1. Germline lookup yields CDR1 SEHNR and CDR2 FQNEAQ (reference sequence). Trimming at V came to 2 bases and at J to 6 bases, leaving 6 bases not matched to a gene. This CDR3 region has 16 residues. The CDR3 is CASSLRGTGGADTQYF. The CDR3 DNA reads as TGTGCCAGCAGCTTACGCGGGACAGGGGGCGCGGATACGCAGTATTTT.

The chain combines TRBV2 with TRBJ2-3; 7 bases line up with TRBD1. Germline V gene lookup returns CDR1 SNHLY and CDR2 FYNNEI. With V trimmed by 6 bases and J by 0 bases, 9 bases remained unmatched. The CDR3 is 16 residues long. This chain's CDR3 is CASRALPGGSTDTQYF. As DNA, the CDR3 is TGTGCCAGCAGGGCTCTACCAGGGGGTAGCACAGATACGCAGTATTTT.

The V and J genes are TRBV28 and TRBJ1-1; 7 nucleotides line up with TRBD1. Trimming at V came to 6 bases and at J to 1 base, leaving 5 bases not matched to a gene. The length of the CDR3 is 14 residues. The germline V gene encodes CDR1 MDHEN and CDR2 SYDVKM. The CDR3 DNA reads as TGTGCCAGCAGCGGACAGGCGAAGAACACTGAAGCTTTCTTT. Encoded protein: CASSGQAKNTEAFF.

The rearrangement uses TRBV5-6 and TRBJ1-2; D is perhaps TRBD1 (5 bases). V lost 4 bases to trimming and J lost 8 bases, with 12 bases between them. Germline V gene lookup returns CDR1 SGHDT and CDR2 YYEEEE. The CDR3 totals 12 residues. CDR3: CASSHRSEGYTF. In DNA, the CDR3 is TGTGCCAGCAGCCACAGGTCAGAGGGCTACACCTTC. Together with reference TRBV5-6 and TRBJ1-2, the CDR3 gives the full variable domain: DAGVTQSPTHLIKTRGQQVTLRCSPKSGHDTVSWYQQALGQGPQFIFQYYEEEERQRGNFPDRFSGHQFPNYSSELNVNALLLGDSALYLCASSHRSEGYTFGSGTRLTVV.

The V and J genes are TRBV18 and TRBJ2-7; 8 bases agree with TRBD1. The trim removed 0 bases at V and 4 bases at J, leaving 2 bases unmatched. The CDR3 runs 14 residues. Germline V gives CDR1 KGHSH, CDR2 LQKENI. CDR3 residues: CASSPPDRGYEQYF. The CDR3 coding sequence is TGTGCCAGCTCACCACCCGACAGGGGATACGAGCAGTACTTC.

The chain recombines TRBV18 with TRBJ2-5; D is perhaps TRBD2 (5 bases). This CDR3 region has 15 residues. V shed 0 bases and J shed 7 bases, with 15 bases lying between them. Per germline, CDR1 KGHSH and CDR2 LQKENI. The CDR3 is CASSPPSDHAGTQYF. The CDR3, as DNA: TGTGCCAGCTCACCACCATCTGACCATGCGGGGACCCAGTACTTC.

The chain combines TRBV30 with TRBJ1-1, with unresolved D. The germline V gene has CDR1 GTSNPN and CDR2 SVGIG (reference sequence). Trimming took 3 bases from V and 0 from J, leaving 17 bases between them. This CDR3 spans 16 amino acids. The CDR3 protein is CAWRSPPGRMNTEAFF. The DNA of the CDR3 is TGTGCCTGGAGGAGTCCTCCTGGGAGAATGAACACTGAAGCTTTCTTT.

V gene TRBV5-1 combines with J gene TRBJ2-2; 10 bases agree with TRBD1. CDR3 size: 18 residues. CDR1 and CDR2 (germline): SGHRS, YFSETQ. Trimming removed 6 bases from V and 2 bases from J; junction bases left unmatched: 13. The CDR3 protein is CASTNRPETGGNTGELFF. The CDR3 DNA reads as TGCGCCAGCACCAACCGGCCCGAGACAGGGGGCAACACCGGGGAGCTGTTTTTT.

The rearrangement joins TRBV7-9 to TRBJ1-2, with a weak D call TRBD1 (5 bases). Trimming stripped 1 base from V and 4 bases from J, with 13 bases between. Germline CDR1 SEHNR, CDR2 FQNEAQ (reference sequence). This CDR3 has 15 amino acids. CDR3 DNA sequence: TGTGCCAGCAGCTTAGTGCAGGGTGAAACCTATGGCTACACCTTC. The encoded protein is CASSLVQGETYGYTF.

The chain carries TRBV7-2 and TRBJ2-3; possible D gene TRBD1, 5 bases. This CDR3 has 15 residues. In germline, CDR1 is SGHTA, CDR2 FQGNSA. Trimming removed 5 bases from V and 1 base from J, with 13 bases in between. The CDR3 protein is CASSKQVPGTDTQYF. The CDR3 coding sequence is TGTGCCAGCAGCAAACAGGTACCGGGCACAGATACGCAGTATTTT.